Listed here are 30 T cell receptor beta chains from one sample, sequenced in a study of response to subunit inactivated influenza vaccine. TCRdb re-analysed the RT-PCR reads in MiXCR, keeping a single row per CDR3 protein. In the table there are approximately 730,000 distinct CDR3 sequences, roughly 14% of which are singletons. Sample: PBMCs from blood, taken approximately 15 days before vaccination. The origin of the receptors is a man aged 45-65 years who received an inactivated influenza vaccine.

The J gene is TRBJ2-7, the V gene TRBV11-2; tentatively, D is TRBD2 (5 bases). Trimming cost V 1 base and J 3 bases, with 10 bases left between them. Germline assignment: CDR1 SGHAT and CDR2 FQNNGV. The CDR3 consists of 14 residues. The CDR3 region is CASSLAVGDYEQYF. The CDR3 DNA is TGTGCCAGCAGCTTAGCCGTCGGGGACTACGAGCAGTACTTC. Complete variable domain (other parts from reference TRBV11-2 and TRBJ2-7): EAGVAQSPRYKIIEKRQSVAFWCNPISGHATLYWYQQILGQGPKLLIQFQNNGVVDDSQLPKDRFSAERLKGVDSTLKIQPAKLEDSAVYLCASSLAVGDYEQYFGPGTRLTVT.

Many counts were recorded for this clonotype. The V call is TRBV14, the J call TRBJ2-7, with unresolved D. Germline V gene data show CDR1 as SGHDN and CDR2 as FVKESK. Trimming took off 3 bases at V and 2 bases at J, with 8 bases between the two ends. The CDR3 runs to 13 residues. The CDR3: CASSHGWTYEQYF. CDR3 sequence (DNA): TGTGCCAGCAGCCACGGATGGACCTACGAGCAGTACTTC.

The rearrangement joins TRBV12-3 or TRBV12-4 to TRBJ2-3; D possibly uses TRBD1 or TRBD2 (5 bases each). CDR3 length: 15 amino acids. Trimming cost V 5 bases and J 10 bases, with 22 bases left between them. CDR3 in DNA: TGTGCCAGCAGTGTAACCGGGGCCCTCCCATGGGCGCAGTATTTT. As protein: CASSVTGALPWAQYF.

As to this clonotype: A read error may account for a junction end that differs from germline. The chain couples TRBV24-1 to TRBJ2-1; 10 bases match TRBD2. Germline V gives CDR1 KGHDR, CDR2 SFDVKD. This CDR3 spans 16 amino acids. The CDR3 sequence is CATSDASGSSYNEQLF. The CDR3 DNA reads TGTGCCACCAGTGACGCTAGCGGGAGCTCCTACAATGAGCAGCTCTTC.

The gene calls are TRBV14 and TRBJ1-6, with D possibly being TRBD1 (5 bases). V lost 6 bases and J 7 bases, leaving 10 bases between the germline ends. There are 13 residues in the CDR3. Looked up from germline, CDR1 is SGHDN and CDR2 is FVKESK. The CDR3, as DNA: TGTGCCAGCAGTCCAGGGATAAATTCACCCCTCCACTTT. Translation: CASSPGINSPLHF. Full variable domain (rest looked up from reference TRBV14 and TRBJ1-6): EAGVTQFPSHSVIEKGQTVTLRCDPISGHDNLYWYRRVMGKEIKFLLHFVKESKQDESGMPNNRFLAERTGGTYSTLKVQPAELEDSGVYFCASSPGINSPLHFGNGTRLTVT.

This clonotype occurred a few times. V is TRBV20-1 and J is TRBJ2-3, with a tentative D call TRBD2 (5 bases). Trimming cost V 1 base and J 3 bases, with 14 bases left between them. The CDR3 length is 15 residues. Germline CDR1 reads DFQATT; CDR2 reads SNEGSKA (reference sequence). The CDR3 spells CSARVILAPTDTQYF. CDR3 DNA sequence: TGCAGTGCTAGAGTGATCCTAGCCCCGACAGATACGCAGTATTTT.

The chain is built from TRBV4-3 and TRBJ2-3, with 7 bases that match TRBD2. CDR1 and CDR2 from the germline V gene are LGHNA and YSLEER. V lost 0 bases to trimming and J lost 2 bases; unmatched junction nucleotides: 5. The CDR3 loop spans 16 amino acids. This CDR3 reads CASSQEPSGYTDTQYF. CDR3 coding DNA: TGCGCCAGCAGCCAAGAGCCTAGCGGATACACAGATACGCAGTATTTT.

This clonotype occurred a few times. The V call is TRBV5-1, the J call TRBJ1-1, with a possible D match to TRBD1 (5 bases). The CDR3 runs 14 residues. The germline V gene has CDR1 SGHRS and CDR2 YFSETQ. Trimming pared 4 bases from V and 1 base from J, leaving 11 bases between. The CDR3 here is CASSEGTGNTEAFF. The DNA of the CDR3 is TGCGCCAGCAGCGAAGGGACGGGGAACACTGAAGCTTTCTTT. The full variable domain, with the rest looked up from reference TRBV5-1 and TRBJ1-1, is KAGVTQTPRYLIKTRGQQVTLSCSPISGHRSVSWYQQTPGQGLQFLFEYFSETQRNKGNFPGRFSGRQFSNSRSEMNVSTLELGDSALYLCASSEGTGNTEAFFGQGTRLTVV.

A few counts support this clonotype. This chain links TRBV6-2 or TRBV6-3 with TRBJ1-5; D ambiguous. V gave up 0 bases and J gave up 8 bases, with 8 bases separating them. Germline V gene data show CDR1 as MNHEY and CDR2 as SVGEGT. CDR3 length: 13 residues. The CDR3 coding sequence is TGTGCCAGCAGTTACTCAGCCGGAGAGCCCCAGCATTTT. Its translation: CASSYSAGEPQHF.

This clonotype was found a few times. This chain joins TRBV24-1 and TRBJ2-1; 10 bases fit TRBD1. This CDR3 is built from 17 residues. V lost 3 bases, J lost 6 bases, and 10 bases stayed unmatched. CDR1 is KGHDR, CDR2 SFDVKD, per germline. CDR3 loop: CATSDPDGTGVINEQFF. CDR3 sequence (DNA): TGTGCCACCAGTGATCCGGACGGGACAGGGGTAATCAATGAGCAGTTCTTC.

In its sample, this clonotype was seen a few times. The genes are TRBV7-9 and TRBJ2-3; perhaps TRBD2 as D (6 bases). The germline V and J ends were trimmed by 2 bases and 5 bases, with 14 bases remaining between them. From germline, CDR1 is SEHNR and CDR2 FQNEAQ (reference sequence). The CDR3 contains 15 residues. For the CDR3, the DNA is TGTGCCAGCAGCTTAACGGGAGCTGGAGAAGATACGCAGTATTTT. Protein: CASSLTGAGEDTQYF.

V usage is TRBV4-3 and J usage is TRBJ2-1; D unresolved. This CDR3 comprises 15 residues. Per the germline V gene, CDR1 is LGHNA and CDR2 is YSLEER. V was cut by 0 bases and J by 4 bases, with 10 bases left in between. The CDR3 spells CASSQELGRYNEQFF. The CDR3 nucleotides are TGCGCCAGCAGCCAAGAGCTAGGTCGTTACAATGAGCAGTTCTTC.

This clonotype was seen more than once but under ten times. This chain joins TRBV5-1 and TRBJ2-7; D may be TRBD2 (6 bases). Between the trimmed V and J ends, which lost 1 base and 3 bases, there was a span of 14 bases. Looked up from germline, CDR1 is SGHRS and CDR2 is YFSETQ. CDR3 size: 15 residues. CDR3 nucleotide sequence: TGCGCCAGCAGCTTGAGGGGCGGGGACGGCTACGAGCAGTACTTC. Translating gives CASSLRGGDGYEQYF. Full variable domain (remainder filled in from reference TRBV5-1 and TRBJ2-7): KAGVTQTPRYLIKTRGQQVTLSCSPISGHRSVSWYQQTPGQGLQFLFEYFSETQRNKGNFPGRFSGRQFSNSRSEMNVSTLELGDSALYLCASSLRGGDGYEQYFGPGTRLTVT.

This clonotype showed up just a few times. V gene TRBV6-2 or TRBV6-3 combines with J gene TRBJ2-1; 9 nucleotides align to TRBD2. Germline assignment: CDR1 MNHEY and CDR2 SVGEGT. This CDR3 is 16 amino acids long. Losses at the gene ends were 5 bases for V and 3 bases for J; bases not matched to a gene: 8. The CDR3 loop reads CASSDPGTSFYNEQFF. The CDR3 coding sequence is TGTGCCAGCAGTGACCCCGGGACTAGCTTCTACAATGAGCAGTTCTTC.

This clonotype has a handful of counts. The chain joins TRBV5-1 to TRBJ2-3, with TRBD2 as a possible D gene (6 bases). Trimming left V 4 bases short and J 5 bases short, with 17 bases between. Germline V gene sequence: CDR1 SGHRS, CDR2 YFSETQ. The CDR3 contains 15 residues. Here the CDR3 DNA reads TGCGCCAGCAGCCCTCGGGACCCGCGGGAAGATACGCAGTATTTT. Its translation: CASSPRDPREDTQYF.

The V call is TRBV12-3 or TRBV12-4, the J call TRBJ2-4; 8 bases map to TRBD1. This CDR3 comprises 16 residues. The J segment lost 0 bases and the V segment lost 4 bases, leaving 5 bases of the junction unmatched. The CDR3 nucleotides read TGTGCCAGCAGTTCCTTGGACAGGGTAGCCAAAAACATTCAGTACTTC. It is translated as CASSSLDRVAKNIQYF.

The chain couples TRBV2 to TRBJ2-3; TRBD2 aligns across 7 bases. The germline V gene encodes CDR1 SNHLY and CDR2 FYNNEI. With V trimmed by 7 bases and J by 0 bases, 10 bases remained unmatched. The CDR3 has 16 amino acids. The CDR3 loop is CASKGGLAASTDTQYF. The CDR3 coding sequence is TGTGCCAGCAAAGGAGGCCTAGCGGCTAGCACAGATACGCAGTATTTT. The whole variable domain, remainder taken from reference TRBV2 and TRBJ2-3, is EPEVTQTPSHQVTQMGQEVILRCVPISNHLYFYWYRQILGQKVEFLVSFYNNEISEKSEIFDDQFSVERPDGSNFTLKIRSTKLEDSAMYFCASKGGLAASTDTQYFGPGTRLTVL.

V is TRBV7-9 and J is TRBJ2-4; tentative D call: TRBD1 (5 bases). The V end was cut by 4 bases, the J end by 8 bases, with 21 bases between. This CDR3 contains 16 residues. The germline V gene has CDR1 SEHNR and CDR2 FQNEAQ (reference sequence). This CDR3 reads CASSSVLQVEGDIQYF. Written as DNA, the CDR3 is TGTGCCAGCAGCTCGGTTTTACAGGTCGAAGGGGACATTCAGTACTTC.

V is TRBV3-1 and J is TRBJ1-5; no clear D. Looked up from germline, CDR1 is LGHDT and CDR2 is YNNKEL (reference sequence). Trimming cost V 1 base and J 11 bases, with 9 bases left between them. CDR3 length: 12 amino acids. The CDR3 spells CASSQGAGTQHF. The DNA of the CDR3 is TGTGCCAGCAGCCAAGGGGCAGGAACCCAGCATTTT. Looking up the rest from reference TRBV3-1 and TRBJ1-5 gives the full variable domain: DTAVSQTPKYLVTQMGNDKSIKCEQNLGHDTMYWYKQDSKKFLKIMFSYNNKELIINETVPNRFSPKSPDKAHLNLHINSLELGDSAVYFCASSQGAGTQHFGDGTRLSIL.

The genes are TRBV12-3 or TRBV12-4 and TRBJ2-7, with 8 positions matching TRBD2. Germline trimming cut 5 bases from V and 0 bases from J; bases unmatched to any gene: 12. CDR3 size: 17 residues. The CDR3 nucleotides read TGTGCCAGCAGTCCAACTAGCGGCCTTATAAGCTCCTACGAGCAGTACTTC. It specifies CASSPTSGLISSYEQYF.

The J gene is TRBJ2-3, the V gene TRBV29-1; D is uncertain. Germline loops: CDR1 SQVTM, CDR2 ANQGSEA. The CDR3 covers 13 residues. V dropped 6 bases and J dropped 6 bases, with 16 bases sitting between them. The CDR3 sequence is CSVYSPHRDTQYF. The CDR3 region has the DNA TGCAGCGTATACAGTCCCCATCGTGATACGCAGTATTTT.

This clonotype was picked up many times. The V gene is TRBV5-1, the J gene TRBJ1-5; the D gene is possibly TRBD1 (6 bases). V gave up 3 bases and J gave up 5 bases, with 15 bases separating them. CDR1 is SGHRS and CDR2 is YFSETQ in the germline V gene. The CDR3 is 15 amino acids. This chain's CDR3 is CASSSSGQPDQPQHF. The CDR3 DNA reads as TGCGCCAGCAGCTCCTCGGGACAACCTGATCAGCCCCAGCATTTT.

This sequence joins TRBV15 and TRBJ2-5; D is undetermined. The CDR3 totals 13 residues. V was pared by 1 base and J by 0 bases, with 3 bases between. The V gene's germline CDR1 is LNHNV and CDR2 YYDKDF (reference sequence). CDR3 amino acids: CATSRGYQETQYF. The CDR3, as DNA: TGTGCCACCAGCAGAGGATACCAAGAGACCCAGTACTTC.

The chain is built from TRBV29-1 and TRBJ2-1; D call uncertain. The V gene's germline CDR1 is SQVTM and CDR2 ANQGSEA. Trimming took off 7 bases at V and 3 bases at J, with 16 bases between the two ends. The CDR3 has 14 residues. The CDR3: CSGQDPGRYNEQFF. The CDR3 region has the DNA TGCAGCGGGCAAGACCCGGGTCGCTACAATGAGCAGTTCTTC.

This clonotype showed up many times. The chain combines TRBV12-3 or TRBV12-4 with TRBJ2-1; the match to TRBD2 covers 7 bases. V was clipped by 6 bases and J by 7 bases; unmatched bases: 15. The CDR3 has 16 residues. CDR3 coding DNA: TGTGCCAGCAGCGAACCTAGCGGTCTTCTTTGGAATGAGCAGTTCTTC. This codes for CASSEPSGLLWNEQFF.

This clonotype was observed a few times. The CDR3 reads CASSPSHGEQYF. Here the CDR3 DNA reads TGTGCCAGCAGTCCCTCACATGGGGAGCAGTACTTC. The rearrangement uses TRBV27 and TRBJ2-7, with D uncertain. The germline V gene has CDR1 MNHEY and CDR2 SMNVEV (reference sequence). The CDR3 has 12 residues. Trimming cost V 5 bases and J 7 bases, with 12 bases left between them.

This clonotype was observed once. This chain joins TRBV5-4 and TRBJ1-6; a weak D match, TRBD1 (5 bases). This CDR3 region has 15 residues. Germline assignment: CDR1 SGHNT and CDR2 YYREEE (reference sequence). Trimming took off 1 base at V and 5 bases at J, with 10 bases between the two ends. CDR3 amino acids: CASSLWGRDNSPLHF. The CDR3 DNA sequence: TGTGCCAGCAGCTTGTGGGGCAGAGATAATTCACCCCTCCACTTT.

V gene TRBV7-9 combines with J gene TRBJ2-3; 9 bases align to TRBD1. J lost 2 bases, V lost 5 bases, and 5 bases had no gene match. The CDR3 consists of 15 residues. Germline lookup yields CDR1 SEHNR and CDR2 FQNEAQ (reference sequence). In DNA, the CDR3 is TGTGCCAGCAGCCGGGACAGGGTCAACACAGATACGCAGTATTTT. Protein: CASSRDRVNTDTQYF.

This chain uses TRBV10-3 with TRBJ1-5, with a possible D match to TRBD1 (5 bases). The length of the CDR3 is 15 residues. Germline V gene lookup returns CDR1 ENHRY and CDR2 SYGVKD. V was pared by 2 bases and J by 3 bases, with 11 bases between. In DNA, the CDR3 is TGTGCCATCAGTGAGGACAGAAGAATCAATCAGCCCCAGCATTTT. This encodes CAISEDRRINQPQHF.

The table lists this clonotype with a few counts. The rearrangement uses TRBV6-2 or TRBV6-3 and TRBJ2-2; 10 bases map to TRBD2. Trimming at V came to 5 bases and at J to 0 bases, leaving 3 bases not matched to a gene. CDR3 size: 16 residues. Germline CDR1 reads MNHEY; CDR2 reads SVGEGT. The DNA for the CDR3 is TGTGCCAGCAGTGAGCTAGCGGGGGCGAACACCGGGGAGCTGTTTTTT. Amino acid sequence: CASSELAGANTGELFF.